This T cell receptor (beta chain) came from a study of blood T cells in healthy people across ages. The V gene's germline CDR1 is SNHLY and CDR2 FYNNEI. This CDR3 has 15 amino acids. V shed 10 bases and J shed 2 bases, with 19 bases lying between them. Study-wide findings and caveats: Higher diversity, along with more naive CD4+ cells, distinguished long-lived donors from aged donors. The unsorted PBMCs prevented any conclusive comparison of naive versus antigen-experienced cells. Because donor CMV status was unknown, expanded clonotype changes were possibly confounded.

With respect to this clonotype: Its cognate antigen is unknown.

With a J-beta primer mix and a sample-barcoded 5' primer, a second PCR ran about 6 to 11 cycles. TCRdb processed the 5' RACE reads anew with MiXCR; each CDR3 protein has one entry. The data show about 720,000 distinct CDR3 sequences, about 20% seen once. The TCR comes from a man between 65 and 85 years old in good health. The sequencing input was blood. This rearrangement joins TRBV2 to TRBJ2-3; D call uncertain. The CDR3 protein is CATRRILRVTDTQYF. The CDR3 nucleotides read TGTGCCACCCGACGGATTCTTAGAGTCACAGATACGCAGTATTTT.